This record looks at one T cell receptor (beta chain) sequence and its context. What it binds is not known. Employing constant-segment primers, 5'RACE generated TCR alpha and TCR beta cDNA libraries bearing sample barcodes and UMIs. TCRdb reanalysed the 5' RACE reads using MiXCR and keeps one entry per CDR3 protein. This table holds tens of thousands of distinct CDR3 sequences, over 12% found once. These data come from a study of T-cell memory formation after mild COVID-19. Findings and limits, study-wide: The authors left the SARS-CoV-2 specificity of second-wave clones peaking on day 37 unconfirmed. Clones contracting over day 15 to 85 were CD4/CD8 balanced, with later expanders leaning CD4+.

With 6 bases clipped from V and 8 bases from J, the junction kept 7 bases outside the gene matches. The CDR3 length is 15 residues. The source material was PBMCs or a T cell subset sorted from them (not recorded which). V gene TRBV12-3 or TRBV12-4 combines with J gene TRBJ2-1, with 13 bases fitting TRBD2. This receptor was identified in a man aged 18 to 29 who had mild COVID-19 (a few samples of this study predate the infection). Cell type and time point are not known. CDR3 nucleotides: TGTGCCAGCAGAGCTACTAGCGGGGGGGCAGATGAGCAGTTCTTC. Protein product: CASRATSGGADEQFF.